This is a list of T cell receptor beta chains from one sample in a study of cytomegalovirus exposure and HLA in healthy donors. TCRdb's copy holds only in-frame clones and misses some; the assay was immunoSEQ multiplex PCR. The table lists roughly 80,000 clones, around 92% of them singletons. What was sequenced was PBMCs. The receptors stem from a man between 18 and 35 years old in good health and CMV-seronegative. The CDR3 runs from the conserved cysteine through the conserved F or W. A D gene is named only where the DNA matches it firmly. Clone size, where shown, is once, few, many, or a class for clones that have expanded.

-	-	TRBV7-3	TRBJ1-1	TGTGCCAGCAGCCCAGCGGGGGGCACTGAAGCTTTCTTT	CASSPAGGTEAFF
-	-	TRBV27	TRBJ1-1	TGTGCCAGCAGTTTTTATGGACAACCCATGAACACTGAAGCTTTCTTT	CASSFYGQPMNTEAFF
TRBD1	-	TRBV5-1	TRBJ1-4	TGCGCCAGCAGCTCGAAGCCGGGACAGGGACCAACTAATGAAAAACTGTTTTTT	CASSSKPGQGPTNEKLFF
TRBD1	-	TRBV2	TRBJ2-7	TGTGCCACCCCTCCTACCAGGGGGCTGGACGAGCAGTACTTC	CATPPTRGLDEQYF
-	-	TRBV2	TRBJ2-1	TGTGCCAGCAGGAACCGGGACTTAGCATACAATGAGCAGTTCTTC	CASRNRDLAYNEQFF
TRBD1	-	TRBV5-4	TRBJ2-5	TGTGCCAGCAGCTTGACAGGGGGCACCCAGTACTTC	CASSLTGGTQYF
-	-	TRBV10-3	TRBJ2-7	TGTGCCAGTAAAATACAGGGAGGGTACGCCTACGAGCAGTACTTC	CASKIQGGYAYEQYF
-	-	TRBV5-7	TRBJ1-1	TGTGCCAGCAGCTCCCCTACGACAGTACGGAACACTGAAGCTTTCTTT	CASSSPTTVRNTEAFF
TRBD1	-	TRBV5-1	TRBJ2-7	TGCGCCAGCAGCGTCGGGACAGAGTCCTACGAGCAGTACTTC	CASSVGTESYEQYF
-	once	TRBV27	TRBJ1-5	TGTGCCAGCAGTTTAAAGACTATCGCTCAGCCCCAGCATTTT	CASSLKTIAQPQHF
-	-	TRBV6-5	TRBJ2-1	TGTGCCAGCAGTTACTCAACAGTAACGTTCTTC	CASSYSTVTFF
-	once	TRBV7-2	TRBJ1-4	TGTGCCAGCAGGTTTCAGGGAGGTGAAAAACTGTTTTTT	CASRFQGGEKLFF
TRBD1	-	TRBV5-6	TRBJ1-6	TGTGCCAGCAGCCTACCCCCGACAGGGGGAGATTCACCCCTCCACTTT	CASSLPPTGGDSPLHF
TRBD1	-	TRBV2	TRBJ2-1	TGTGCCAGCAGGGACAACAGGGGACACTACAATGAGCAGTTCTTC	CASRDNRGHYNEQFF
-	few	TRBV4-2	TRBJ1-2	TGTGCCAGCAGCCAAGAGTACATGAATGGCTACACCTTC	CASSQEYMNGYTF
TRBD1	-	TRBV28	TRBJ2-1	TGTGCCAGCAGAGACAGGGTGAACAATGAGCAGTTCTTC	CASRDRVNNEQFF
-	-	TRBV5-1	TRBJ2-5	TGCGCCAGCAGCGCGGGTCGGGGTTCCGGACAGACCCAGTACTTC	CASSAGRGSGQTQYF
-	-	TRBV9	TRBJ1-2	TGTGCCAGCAGCCCTTACCTCGCGGGGGGAGGCTACACCTTC	CASSPYLAGGGYTF
-	-	TRBV5-1	TRBJ2-7	TGCGCCAGCAGCCTTACTAGCTACGAGCAGTACTTC	CASSLTSYEQYF
TRBD1	-	TRBV5-1	TRBJ1-3	TGCGCCAGCAGCTTAGACAGGGCCTACTCTGGAAACACCATATATTTT	CASSLDRAYSGNTIYF
-	once	TRBV5-1	TRBJ2-1	TGCGCCAGCAGCTTGGTTCGCTACAATGAGCAGTTCTTC	CASSLVRYNEQFF
-	-	TRBV15	TRBJ1-5	TGTGCCACCACCCCCGGGGGTCGGGATCAGCCCCAGCATTTT	CATTPGGRDQPQHF
TRBD1	-	TRBV18	TRBJ1-2	TGTGCCAGCTCATTAATCGGGAAAGTCGAGGGGGCGCGCTATGGCTACACCTTC	CASSLIGKVEGARYGYTF
TRBD2	-	TRBV7-9	TRBJ2-7	TGTGCCACAAACGGGGGACTAGCGGGATACCACGAGCAGTACTTC	CATNGGLAGYHEQYF
TRBD1	-	TRBV5-8	TRBJ1-1	TGTGCCAGCAGCCTCGGACAGGGGAGGACTGAAGCTTTCTTT	CASSLGQGRTEAFF
-	-	TRBV2	TRBJ2-1	TGTGCCAGCCAACTAGGAGGGGACAATGAGCAGTTCTTC	CASQLGGDNEQFF
-	-	TRBV5-1	TRBJ2-3	TGCGCCAGCAGCTTACAGCAACCCACAGATACGCAGTATTTT	CASSLQQPTDTQYF
TRBD1	-	TRBV5-6	TRBJ1-3	TGTGCCAGCAGCCCGGGGACAGGCGACACCATATATTTT	CASSPGTGDTIYF
-	-	TRBV2	TRBJ1-1	TGTGCCAGCAGTCCTCCCAGCGCGAACACTGAAGCTTTCTTT	CASSPPSANTEAFF
-	-	TRBV20-1	TRBJ1-6	TGCAGTGCTAGAGGCGGGATGCTCCACTTT	CSARGGMLHF
TRBD1	-	TRBV10-3	TRBJ2-3	TGTGCCATCAGTGGGACAGGGGGGGTCCCCACAGATACGCAGTATTTT	CAISGTGGVPTDTQYF
TRBD1	-	TRBV5-1	TRBJ1-5	TGCGCCAGCAGCTTGACAGACAGGGTTGGCAATCAGCCCCAGCATTTT	CASSLTDRVGNQPQHF
TRBD1	-	TRBV19	TRBJ2-5	TGTGCCAGTAGTATGAGACAGGGGGTCCAAGAGACCCAGTACTTC	CASSMRQGVQETQYF
TRBD1	-	TRBV11-2	TRBJ2-7	TGTGCCAGCAGCTTAGTAGGTCCGGACAGGTTATACGAGCAGTACTTC	CASSLVGPDRLYEQYF
-	-	TRBV6-5	TRBJ2-1	TGTGCCAGCAGTTTGGGACTCTTGGGTCGAAACAATGAGCAGTTCTTC	CASSLGLLGRNNEQFF
TRBD2	-	TRBV27	TRBJ2-7	TGTGCCAGCACCCTGAGGGGGACTAGCGGCCTCTACGAGCAGTACTTC	CASTLRGTSGLYEQYF